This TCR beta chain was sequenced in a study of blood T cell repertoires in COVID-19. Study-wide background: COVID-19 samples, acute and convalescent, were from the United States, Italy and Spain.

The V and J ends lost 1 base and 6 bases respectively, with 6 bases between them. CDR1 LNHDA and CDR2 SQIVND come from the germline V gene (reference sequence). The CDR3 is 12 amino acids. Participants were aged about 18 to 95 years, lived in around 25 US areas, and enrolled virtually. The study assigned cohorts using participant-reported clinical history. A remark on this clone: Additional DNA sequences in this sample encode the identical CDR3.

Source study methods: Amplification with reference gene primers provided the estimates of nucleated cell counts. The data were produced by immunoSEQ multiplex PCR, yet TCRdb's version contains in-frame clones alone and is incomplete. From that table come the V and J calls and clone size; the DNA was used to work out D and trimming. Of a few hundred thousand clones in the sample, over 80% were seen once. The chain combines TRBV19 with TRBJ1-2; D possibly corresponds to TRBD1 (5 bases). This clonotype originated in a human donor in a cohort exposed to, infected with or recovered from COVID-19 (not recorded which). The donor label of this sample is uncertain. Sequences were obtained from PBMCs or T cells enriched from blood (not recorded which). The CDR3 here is CASSIGTNGYTF. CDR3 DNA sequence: TGTGCCAGTAGTATAGGGACAAATGGCTACACCTTC.